This TCR beta chain was identified in a study of tumor-infiltrating lymphocytes in primary liver carcinoma (dated by TCRdb to 2016 to 2017). About the investigation overall: Surgical resection was performed in China between November 2015 and early 2016 on a handful of patients with histopathologically diagnosed primary liver carcinoma. Hepatocellular carcinoma (four) or combined HCC and intrahepatic cholangiocarcinoma (one) was present in the five patients, who were three men and two women aged 30 to 69 years. The five patients had tumors staged T1-T3 N0M0, with maximum diameters ranging from about 4.2 to 10 cm. Samples yielded roughly 3.65 to 7.13 million productive TCRbeta reads; read depth did not differ significantly between tissue types. Across five regions of each liver tumor, along with adjacent normal tissue and blood, the study brought together TCRbeta repertoire sequencing, expression microarrays and whole-exome sequencing. A total of 35 specimens from 5 patients underwent TCRbeta repertoire sequencing, comprising some 25 tumor regions, 5 adjacent noncancerous liver tissues and 5 peripheral blood samples. Reproducibility between technical replicate repertoires was high, with correlation coefficients above 0.98 and mean shared-clone rates approximately 0.91. What the authors observed across the whole study: With just 4 or 5 patients in the study, the authors point out that the findings should be validated in a larger study. Repertoire overlap was higher between tumor regions (mean around 36%) than tumor-adjacent (approximately 17%) or tumor-blood (approximately 14%) pairs, consistent with antigen-driven expansion. Compared with blood, tumors had a significantly larger share of the repertoire taken up by the top 250 clones (p = 0.039). Only the TCR beta chain was sequenced, so true repertoire diversity is likely underestimated because unpaired alpha chains were not captured. Because the samples were bulk and unsorted, CD4+ and CD8+ T cell repertoires could not be compared.

TRIzol reagent was used to extract blood RNA from unsorted whole blood, while the DNeasy Blood & Tissue kit provided the germline DNA. Chronic HBV infection was present in the patients, and the patients were treatment-naive at sampling. Before surgery, about 4 milliliters of peripheral blood were collected into K2EDTA tubes. Comments on this clonotype: Its antigen is still unknown. No quality values exist for individual bases; no much larger clone is one base distant.

A constant-region primer and ProtoScript II reverse transcriptase were used to reverse-transcribe TCRbeta-specific cDNA from about 500 ng total RNA. TCRbeta libraries were built with three nested multiplex PCR rounds, a slightly modified ARM-PCR procedure. The first two PCR rounds used multiplex TRBV1-TRBV30 forward primers with a Cbeta reverse primer, each for about 11 cycles. Sample barcodes and Illumina adapters were added in a final 25-cycle PCR using Deep VentR polymerase. Before sequencing, amplicons of 200-500 bp were gel-purified using a QIAquick gel extraction kit. An Illumina HiSeq 2500 was used to sequence the TCRbeta amplicons with 250-bp paired-end reads. The paper's data handling went like this. Quality trimming of reads was performed with Trimmomatic v0.33, and paired reads were merged with FLASH v1.2.11 so that full CDR3 sequences could be recovered. V, D and J germline segments were assigned to the rearranged TCRbeta sequences using MiGEC v1.2.1b. Clonotype statistics and Shannon-Wiener diversity indices were calculated with VDJtools v1.0.0. To reduce sampling bias, subsequent analyses other than the diversity analysis used only the 250 most abundant clonotypes in each sample. TCRdb's own reprocessing of the public reads used fastp at Q25 and MiXCR and kept productive beta chains. Each CDR3 protein appears once, grouped with its most common genes and DNA. The V and J calls follow TCRdb's processing rather than the paper's. The sample table contains about 300,000 distinct CDR3 sequences; only one count was recorded for roughly two thirds of them. The biggest ten clones account for approximately 9% of the sample.

The germline V gene sets CDR1 to SNHLY and CDR2 to FYNNEI. The junction carries 5 bases between V and J, which are trimmed by 7 bases and 4 bases respectively. Its CDR3 holds 11 amino acids, cysteine through phenylalanine. Only CDR3 DNA remains: 33 bases, in frame from the first base. The receptor chain draws on TRBV2 and TRBJ2-1; confidence is insufficient to name the D gene. This receptor was obtained from a man aged 35-49 years with primary liver carcinoma and hepatitis B virus infection. The specimen was peripheral blood. The CDR3 protein sequence reads: CASTRYNEQFF. The nucleotides read TGTGCCAGCACTCGGTACAATGAGCAGTTCTTC.